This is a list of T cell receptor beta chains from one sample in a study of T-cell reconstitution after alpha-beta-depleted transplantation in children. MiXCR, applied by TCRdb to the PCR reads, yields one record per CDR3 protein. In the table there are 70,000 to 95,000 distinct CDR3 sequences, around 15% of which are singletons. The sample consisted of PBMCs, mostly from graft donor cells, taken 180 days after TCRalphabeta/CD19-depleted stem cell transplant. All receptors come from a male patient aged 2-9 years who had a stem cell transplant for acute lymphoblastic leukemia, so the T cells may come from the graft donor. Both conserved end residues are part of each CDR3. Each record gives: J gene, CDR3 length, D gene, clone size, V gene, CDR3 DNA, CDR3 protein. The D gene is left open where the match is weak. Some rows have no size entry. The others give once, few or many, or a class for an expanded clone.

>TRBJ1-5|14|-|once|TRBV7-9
TGTGCCAGCAGCGAGCGGGCCTCCAATCAGCCCCAGCATTTT
CASSERASNQPQHF
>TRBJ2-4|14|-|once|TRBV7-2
TGTGCCAGCAGTCTCACAGATGCCAAAAACATTCAGTACTTC
CASSLTDAKNIQYF
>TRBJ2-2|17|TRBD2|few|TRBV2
TGTGCCAGCAGTGTGGGACTAGCGGGGGGGGGCACCGGGGAGCTGTTTTTT
CASSVGLAGGGTGELFF
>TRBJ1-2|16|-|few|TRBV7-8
TGTGCCAGCAGCTTCCGCAGACAGAAAACCGGGGGTGGCTACACCTTC
CASSFRRQKTGGGYTF
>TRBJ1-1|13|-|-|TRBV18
TGTGCCAGCTCACCCGACGGGTCCACTGAAGCTTTCTTT
CASSPDGSTEAFF
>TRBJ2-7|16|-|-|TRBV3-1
TGTGCCAGCAGCCCGTACGGTCGCGGGGAAACCTACGAGCAGTACTTC
CASSPYGRGETYEQYF
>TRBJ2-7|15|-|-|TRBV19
TGTGCCAGTAGTATTGTCAGGGGCCTCTCCTACGAGCAGTACTTC
CASSIVRGLSYEQYF
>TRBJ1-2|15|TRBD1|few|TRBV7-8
TGTGCCAGCAGCATTAGGGGACAGGAGAACTATGGCTACACCTTC
CASSIRGQENYGYTF
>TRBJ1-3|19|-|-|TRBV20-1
TGCTGTGCTAGAAGAGAGGTGTGGTCCTGGGACCACTCTGGAAACACCATATATTTT
CCARREVWSWDHSGNTIYF
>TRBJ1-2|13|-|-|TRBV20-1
TGCAGTGCTAGAACGCAGTACCGCTATGGCTACACCTTC
CSARTQYRYGYTF
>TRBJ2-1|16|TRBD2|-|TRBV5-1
TGCGCCAGCAGCTTGCAGGCTAGCGGGGGATTCAATGAGCAGTTCTTC
CASSLQASGGFNEQFF
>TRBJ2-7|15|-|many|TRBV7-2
TGTGCCAGCAGCTTACTACAGGGATCGGGGTACGAGCAGTACTTC
CASSLLQGSGYEQYF
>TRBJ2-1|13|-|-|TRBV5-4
TGTGCCAGCAGCTTGACGGAGAGCAATGAGCAGTTCTTC
CASSLTESNEQFF
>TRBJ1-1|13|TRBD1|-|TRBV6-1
TGTGCCAGCAGAATGGACAGGGCGACTGAAGCTTTCTTT
CASRMDRATEAFF
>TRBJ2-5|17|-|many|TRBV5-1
TGCGCCAGCAGCTTGCCGGTCGGGGGTCGTAATCAAGAGACCCAGTACTTC
CASSLPVGGRNQETQYF
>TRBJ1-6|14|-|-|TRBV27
TGTGCCAGCAGTTTCGGTAGCCTTAATTCACCCCTCCACTTT
CASSFGSLNSPLHF
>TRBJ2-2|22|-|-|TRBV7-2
TGTGCCAGCAGCTTTCCCCCCGCCGGACGGCCTAGGACGCCGGTTAACACCGGGGAGCTGTTTTTT
CASSFPPAGRPRTPVNTGELFF
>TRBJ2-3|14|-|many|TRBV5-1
TGCGCCAGCACCCTCGGTCCTGCGGGGAATACGCAGTATTTT
CASTLGPAGNTQYF
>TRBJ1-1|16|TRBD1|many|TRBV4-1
TGCGCCAGCAGCCCCTTTCCAAGGACAGGGGGGACTGAAGCTTTCTTT
CASSPFPRTGGTEAFF
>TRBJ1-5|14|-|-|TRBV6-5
TGTGCCAGCAGTAACACAGGGCTCAATCAGCCCCAGCATTTT
CASSNTGLNQPQHF
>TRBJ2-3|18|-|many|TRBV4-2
TGTGCCAGCAGCCACCTACGGAGGAACCGGCGGAGCACAGATACGCAGTATTTT
CASSHLRRNRRSTDTQYF
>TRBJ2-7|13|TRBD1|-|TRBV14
TGTGCCAGCAGCCACAGGGGGCCTTACGAGCAGTACTTC
CASSHRGPYEQYF
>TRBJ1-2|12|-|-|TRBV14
TGTGCCAGCAGCCAAGATCGGGTACAGGGCACCTTC
CASSQDRVQGTF
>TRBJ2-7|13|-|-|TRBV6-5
TGTGCCAGCAGTTACAACAGGGCAGGCGAGCAGTACTTC
CASSYNRAGEQYF
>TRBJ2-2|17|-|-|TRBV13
TGTGCCAGCAGCTTAGGGTGGTCGATGTCGAACACCGGGGAGCTGTTTTTT
CASSLGWSMSNTGELFF
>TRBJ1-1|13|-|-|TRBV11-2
TGTGCCAGCAGCTTCGGGGAGAACACTGAAGCTTTCTTT
CASSFGENTEAFF
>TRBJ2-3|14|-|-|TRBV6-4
TGTGCCAGCAGTGAAAGGGACGGCACAGATACGCAGTATTTT
CASSERDGTDTQYF
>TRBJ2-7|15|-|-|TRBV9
TGTGCCAGCAGCTACGGTTCCTCTATTGGATACGAGCAGTACTTC
CASSYGSSIGYEQYF